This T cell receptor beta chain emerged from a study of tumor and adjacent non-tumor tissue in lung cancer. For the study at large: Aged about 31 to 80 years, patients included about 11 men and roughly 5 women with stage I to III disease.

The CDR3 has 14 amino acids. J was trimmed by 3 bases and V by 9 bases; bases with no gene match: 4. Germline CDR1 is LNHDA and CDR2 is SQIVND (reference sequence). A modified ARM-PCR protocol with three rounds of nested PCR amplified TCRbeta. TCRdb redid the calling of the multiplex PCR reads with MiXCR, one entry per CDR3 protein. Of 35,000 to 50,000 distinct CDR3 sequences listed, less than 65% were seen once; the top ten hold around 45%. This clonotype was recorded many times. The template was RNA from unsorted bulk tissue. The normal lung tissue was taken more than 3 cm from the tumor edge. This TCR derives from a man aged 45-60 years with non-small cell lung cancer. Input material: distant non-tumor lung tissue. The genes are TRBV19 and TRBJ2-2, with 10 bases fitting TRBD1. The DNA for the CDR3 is TGTGCCAGCGGGACAGGGGAGGACACCGGGGAGCTGTTTTTT. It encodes CASGTGEDTGELFF.